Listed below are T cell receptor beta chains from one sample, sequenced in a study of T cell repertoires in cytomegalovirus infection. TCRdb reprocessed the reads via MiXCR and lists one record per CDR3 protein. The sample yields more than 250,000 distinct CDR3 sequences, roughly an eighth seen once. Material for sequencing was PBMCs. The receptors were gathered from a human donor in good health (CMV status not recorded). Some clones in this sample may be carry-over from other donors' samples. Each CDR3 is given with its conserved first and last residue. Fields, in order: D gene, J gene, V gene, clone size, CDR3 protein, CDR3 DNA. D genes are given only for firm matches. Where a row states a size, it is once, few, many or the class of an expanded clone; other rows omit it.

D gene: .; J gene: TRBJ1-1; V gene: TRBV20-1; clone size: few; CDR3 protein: CSAQDNTEAFF; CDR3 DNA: TGCAGTGCTCAGGATAACACTGAAGCTTTCTTT
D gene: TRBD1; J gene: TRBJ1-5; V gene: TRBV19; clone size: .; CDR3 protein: CASSPLPGGGQPQHF; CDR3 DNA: TGTGCCAGTAGCCCCCTGCCAGGGGGCGGTCAGCCCCAGCATTTT
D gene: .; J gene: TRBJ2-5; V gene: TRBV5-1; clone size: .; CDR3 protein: CASSLFIGSGETQYF; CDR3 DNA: TGCGCCAGCAGCTTGTTTATCGGGAGTGGAGAGACCCAGTACTTC
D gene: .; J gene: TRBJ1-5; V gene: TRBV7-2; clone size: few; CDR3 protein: CASSRKGGNQPQHF; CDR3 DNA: TGTGCCAGCAGCCGAAAGGGAGGCAATCAGCCCCAGCATTTT
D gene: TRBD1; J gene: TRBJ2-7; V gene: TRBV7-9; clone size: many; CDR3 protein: CASSRARTGPSEQYF; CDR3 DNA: TGTGCCAGCAGTCGAGCACGGACAGGGCCTTCCGAGCAGTACTTC
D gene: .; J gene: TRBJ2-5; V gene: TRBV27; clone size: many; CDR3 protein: CASSLAAGIQETQYF; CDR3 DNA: TGTGCCAGCAGTTTGGCAGCGGGCATCCAAGAGACCCAGTACTTC
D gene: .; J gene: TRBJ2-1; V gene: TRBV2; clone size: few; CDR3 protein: CASSEERHEQFF; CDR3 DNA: TGTGCCAGCAGTGAAGAACGCCATGAGCAGTTCTTC
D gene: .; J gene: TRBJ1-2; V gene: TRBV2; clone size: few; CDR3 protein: CASSEAYGGYTF; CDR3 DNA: TGTGCCAGCAGTGAAGCCTATGGGGGCTACACCTTC
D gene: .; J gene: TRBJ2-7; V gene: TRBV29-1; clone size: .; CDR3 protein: CSVEASNQQYF; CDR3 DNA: TGCAGCGTTGAGGCTAGTAATCAGCAGTACTTC
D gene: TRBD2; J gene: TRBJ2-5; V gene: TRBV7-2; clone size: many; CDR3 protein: CASSLALKASGNQETQYF; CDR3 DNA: TGTGCCAGCAGCTTAGCGCTAAAAGCTAGCGGGAACCAAGAGACCCAGTACTTC
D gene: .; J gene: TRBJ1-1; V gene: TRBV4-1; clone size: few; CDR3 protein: CASSQGSVPGQRTEAFF; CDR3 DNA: TGCGCCAGCAGCCAAGGGTCCGTTCCGGGACAACGGACTGAAGCTTTCTTT
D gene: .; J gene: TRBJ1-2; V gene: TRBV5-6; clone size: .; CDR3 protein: CASSSNGRPNYGYTF; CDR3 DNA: TGTGCCAGCAGCTCAAACGGACGTCCAAACTATGGCTACACCTTC
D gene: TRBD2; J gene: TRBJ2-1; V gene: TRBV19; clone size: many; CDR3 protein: CASSIRGFAGTSGSNEQFF; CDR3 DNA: TGTGCCAGTAGTATCCGGGGGTTTGCGGGGACTAGCGGGAGTAATGAGCAGTTCTTC
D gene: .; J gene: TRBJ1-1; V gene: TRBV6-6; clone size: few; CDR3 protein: CASSLGTSEAFF; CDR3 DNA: TGTGCCAGCAGTTTGGGGACATCCGAAGCTTTCTTT
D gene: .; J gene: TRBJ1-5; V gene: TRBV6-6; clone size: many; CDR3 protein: CASSDNRDFNQPQHF; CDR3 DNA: TGTGCCAGCAGTGACAACCGGGACTTCAATCAGCCCCAGCATTTT
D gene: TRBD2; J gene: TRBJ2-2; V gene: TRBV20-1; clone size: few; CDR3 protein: CSARSPRTSGSRTGELFF; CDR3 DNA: TGCAGTGCTAGATCGCCAAGGACTAGCGGGAGTCGTACCGGGGAGCTGTTTTTT
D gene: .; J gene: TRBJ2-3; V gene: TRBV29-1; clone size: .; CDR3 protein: CSVEGGSTDTQYF; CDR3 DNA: TGCAGCGTTGAGGGCGGTAGCACAGATACGCAGTATTTT
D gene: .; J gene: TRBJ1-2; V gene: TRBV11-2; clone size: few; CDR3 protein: CASSFGQRNYGYTF; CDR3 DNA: TGTGCCAGCAGCTTCGGACAGAGGAACTATGGCTACACCTTC
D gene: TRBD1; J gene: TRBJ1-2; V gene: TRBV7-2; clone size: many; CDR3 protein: CASSSGGTGPYGYTF; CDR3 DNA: TGTGCCAGCAGCTCAGGGGGGACAGGGCCATATGGCTACACCTTC
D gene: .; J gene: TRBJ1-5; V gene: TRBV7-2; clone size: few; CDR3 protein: CASSTRVRQPQHF; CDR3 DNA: TGTGCCAGCAGCACCAGGGTCAGGCAGCCCCAGCATTTT
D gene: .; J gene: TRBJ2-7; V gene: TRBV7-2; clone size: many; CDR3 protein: CASSLGGGVEQYF; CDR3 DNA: TGTGCCAGCAGCTTGGGCGGAGGTGTCGAGCAGTACTTC
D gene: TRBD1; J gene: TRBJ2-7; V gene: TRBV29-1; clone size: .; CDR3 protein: CSGRTGGSSYEQYF; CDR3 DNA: TGCAGCGGACGGACAGGGGGCAGTTCCTACGAGCAGTACTTC
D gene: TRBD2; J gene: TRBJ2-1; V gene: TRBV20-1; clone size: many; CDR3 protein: CSASRWRELDEQFF; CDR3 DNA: TGCAGTGCTAGTAGGTGGCGGGAGTTGGATGAGCAGTTCTTC
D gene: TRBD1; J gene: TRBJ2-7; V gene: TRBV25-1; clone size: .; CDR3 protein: CASSESGGGQRAYEQYF; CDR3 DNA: TGTGCCAGCAGTGAATCCGGTGGGGGACAGCGAGCCTACGAGCAGTACTTC
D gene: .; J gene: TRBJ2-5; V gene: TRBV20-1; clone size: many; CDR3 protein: CSARVVTSIAETQYF; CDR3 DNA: TGCAGTGCTAGAGTAGTGACTAGTATTGCCGAGACCCAGTACTTC
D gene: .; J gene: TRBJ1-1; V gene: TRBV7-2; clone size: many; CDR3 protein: CASSLGAGNTEAFF; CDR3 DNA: TGTGCCAGCAGCTTAGGGGCAGGGAACACTGAAGCTTTCTTT
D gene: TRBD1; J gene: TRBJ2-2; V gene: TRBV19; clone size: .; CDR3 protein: CASFLEGRGPSGELFF; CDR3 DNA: TGTGCCAGTTTTCTAGAGGGCAGGGGGCCGTCCGGGGAGCTGTTTTTT
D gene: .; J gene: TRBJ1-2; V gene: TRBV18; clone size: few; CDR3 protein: CASSPLAGQPYGYTF; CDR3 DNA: TGTGCCAGCTCACCACTAGCAGGGCAACCCTATGGCTACACCTTC
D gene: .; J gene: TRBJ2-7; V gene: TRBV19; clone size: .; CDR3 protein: CASSILDNRYEQYF; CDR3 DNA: TGTGCCAGTAGTATTCTGGACAACCGCTACGAGCAGTACTTC
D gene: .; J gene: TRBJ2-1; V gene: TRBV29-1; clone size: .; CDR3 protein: CSVDRAHEQFF; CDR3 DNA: TGCAGCGTTGACAGGGCCCATGAGCAGTTCTTC
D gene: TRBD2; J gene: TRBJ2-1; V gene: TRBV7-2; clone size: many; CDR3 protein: CASRKSSGAYNEQFF; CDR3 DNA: TGTGCCAGCAGGAAGTCAAGCGGGGCCTACAATGAGCAGTTCTTC
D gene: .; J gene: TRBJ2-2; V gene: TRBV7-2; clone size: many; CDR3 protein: CASSLARGQNTGELFF; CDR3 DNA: TGTGCCAGCAGCTTAGCGCGTGGGCAGAACACCGGGGAGCTGTTTTTT
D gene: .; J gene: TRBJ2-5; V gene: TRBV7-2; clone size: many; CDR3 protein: CASSQDKGWQETQYF; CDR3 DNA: TGTGCCAGCAGCCAGGACAAGGGGTGGCAAGAGACCCAGTACTTC
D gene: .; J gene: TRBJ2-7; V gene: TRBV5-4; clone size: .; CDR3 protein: CASSFSGRSSYEQYF; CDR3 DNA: TGTGCCAGCAGCTTCTCGGGACGGAGCTCCTACGAGCAGTACTTC